The clone carrying this T cell receptor (beta chain) is called medium-sized based on its frequency. The data were produced by immunoSEQ multiplex PCR, yet TCRdb's version contains in-frame clones alone and is incomplete. This sample's table has around 2,200 clones. These data belong to a study of synovial regulatory T cells in juvenile arthritis. The CDR3 has 20 amino acids. Only the protein is on record. Germline lookup yields CDR1 KGHSH and CDR2 LQKENI. The synovial samples were synovial fluid, paired with peripheral blood from each active arthritis patient. Sequenced sample: Treg cells from the synovium. The TCR comes from a donor younger than 30 with juvenile idiopathic arthritis. The chain couples TRBV18 to TRBJ1-6; TCRdb's D call of TRBD1 is untestable without DNA. CDR3 sequence reads: CASSPVTGTRHRSYNSPLHF.